This T cell receptor (beta chain) is from a study of vaccination effects on CD4 cells after COVID-19. Overall study: Two-dose vaccination with either BNT162b2 or mRNA-1273 was given to the participants.

Under the ViraFEST assay, PBMC were stimulated with viral peptide pools so that antigen-specific CD4+ T cells expanded. Sequencing was performed afterwards. Cultured cells yielded isolated CD4+ T cells after about ten days. None of the vaccinated had previously contracted SARS-CoV-2, and their nucleocapsid antibodies tested negative. A half-medium replacement with IL-2 medium was carried out on days 3 and 7. Notes on the study in general: Both infection-induced and vaccine-induced clones contracted markedly at late post-vaccination timepoints.

A word on this clone: Its antigen is unknown.

The data were produced by immunoSEQ multiplex PCR, yet TCRdb's version contains in-frame clones alone and is incomplete. Of about 70,000 clones in the sample, 75% to 90% were seen once. Here the sequenced sample was CD4+ T cells from PBMCs cultured with SARS-CoV-2 spike peptides, taken before COVID-19 vaccination. The sequence came from a human donor who received a COVID-19 vaccine.

DNA for the CDR3: TGTGCCAGCAGTGAACCCAGCTACAATCAGCCCCAGCATTTT. Encoded protein: CASSEPSYNQPQHF. The gene calls are TRBV6-1 and TRBJ1-5; D gene uncertain. Germline V lookup: CDR1 MNHNS, CDR2 SASEGT. The CDR3 length is 14 residues. Trimming left V 2 bases short and J 3 bases short, with 8 bases between.